The 19 T cell receptor beta chains presented below share a single source sample, sequenced in a study of long-term antiretroviral therapy in people with HIV. Running of the v3.0 immunoSEQ assay took place at survey level. Profiling relied on immunoSEQ multiplex PCR, and the TCRdb table lists in-frame clones only, not all of them. The repertoire holds nearly 11,000 clones, with roughly 79% as singletons. Here the sequenced sample was unsorted PBMCs, taken at the start of antiretroviral therapy, before treatment. Receptor source: a man aged 30 to 39 with HIV.

The V gene is TRBV7-2, the J gene TRBJ2-5; 7 nucleotides match TRBD2. The CDR3 length is 13 residues. Germline assignment: CDR1 SGHTA and CDR2 FQGNSA. Trimming cost V 5 bases and J 9 bases; bases outside gene matches: 9. CDR3 region: CASSQHRGGAQYF. The CDR3 bases are TGTGCCAGCAGCCAACATCGGGGAGGGGCCCAGTACTTC.

The chain employs TRBV20-1 and TRBJ1-2; 8 bases fit TRBD1. CDR3 size: 10 residues. CDR1 and CDR2 (germline): DFQATT, SNEGSKA (reference sequence). With 4 bases clipped from V and 14 bases from J, the junction kept 6 bases outside the gene matches. CDR3 residues: CSATRTGWTF. The CDR3 DNA reads TGCAGTGCTACAAGGACAGGGTGGACCTTC.

As to this clone: A read error may account for a junction end that differs from germline. V usage is TRBV29-1 and J usage is TRBJ1-2; the D gene is possibly TRBD1 (5 bases). Germline CDR1 SQVTM, CDR2 ANQGSEA. This CDR3 spans 10 amino acids. The CDR3 DNA follows: TGCAGCGTTGAAACTGGGGACCTTCACTTC. This sequence encodes CSVETGDLHF.

The chain uses TRBV20-1 and TRBJ1-5; D is unresolved. The CDR3 loop spans 10 amino acids. The ends were cut back, 3 bases at V and 6 bases at J, with 3 bases in the middle. The V gene's germline CDR1 is DFQATT and CDR2 SNEGSKA (reference sequence). This CDR3 is CSASFQPQHF. Written as DNA, the CDR3 is TGCAGTGCTAGTTTTCAGCCCCAGCATTTT.

V is TRBV7-2 and J is TRBJ2-2; D perhaps matches TRBD2 (7 bases). The CDR3 has 16 amino acids. The germline V gene has CDR1 SGHTA and CDR2 FQGNSA. Deletions cut 0 bases from V and 7 bases from J, with 15 bases between. CDR3 coding DNA: TGTGCCAGCAGCTTAGCGGTCTGGGAGGGGGTCGGGGAGCTGTTTTTT. Protein product: CASSLAVWEGVGELFF.

The V and J genes are TRBV11-2 and TRBJ1-6; TRBD1 matches at 7 bases. CDR1 SGHAT and CDR2 FQNNGV come from the germline V gene. The CDR3 covers 13 residues. The V gene end was trimmed by 3 bases and the J gene end by 8 bases; junction bases not matched to a gene: 1. The CDR3 loop reads CASSFDRDSPLHF. DNA of the CDR3: TGTGCCAGCAGCTTTGACAGGGATTCACCCCTCCACTTT.

This chain links TRBV10-1 with TRBJ2-3; D is ambiguous. Germline CDR1 reads WNHNN; CDR2 reads SYGVQD (reference sequence). The length of the CDR3 is 13 residues. V was pared by 10 bases and J by 0 bases, with 11 bases between. The chain's CDR3 is CATTSQSTDTQYF. The CDR3, as DNA: TGCGCCACCACGAGTCAAAGCACAGATACGCAGTATTTT.

The CDR3 coding sequence is TGTGCCAGCAGCTTAGGCCAGGCCGGAAGAAACGAGCAGTACTTC. It translates to CASSLGQAGRNEQYF. The chain employs TRBV11-3 and TRBJ2-7, with D unresolved. This CDR3 has 15 residues. Between the trimmed V and J ends, which lost 1 base and 5 bases, there was a span of 15 bases. The germline V gene encodes CDR1 SGHNT and CDR2 YENEEA.

The table lists this clone with a few counts. J is TRBJ1-5 and V is TRBV5-1; D unclear. The germline V gene has CDR1 SGHRS and CDR2 YFSETQ. The CDR3 consists of 14 residues. Trimming pared 0 bases from V and 6 bases from J, leaving 10 bases between. CDR3 amino acids: CASSLEGKGQPQHF. As DNA, the CDR3 is TGCGCCAGCAGCTTGGAGGGTAAGGGTCAGCCCCAGCATTTT. The whole variable domain, filled in from reference TRBV5-1 and TRBJ1-5, reads KAGVTQTPRYLIKTRGQQVTLSCSPISGHRSVSWYQQTPGQGLQFLFEYFSETQRNKGNFPGRFSGRQFSNSRSEMNVSTLELGDSALYLCASSLEGKGQPQHFGDGTRLSIL.

The chain combines TRBV19 with TRBJ1-2; D may be TRBD1 (5 bases). The CDR3 length is 13 residues. The V end lost 5 bases, the J end lost 8 bases, and 15 bases lay between the germline ends. The germline CDR1 and CDR2 sequences are LNHDA and SQIVND (reference sequence). The CDR3 protein is CASSGRGKRGYTF. The CDR3 DNA is TGTGCCAGTAGTGGCCGGGGCAAAAGGGGCTACACCTTC.

This clone has a handful of counts. This chain connects TRBV6-5 to TRBJ1-2; D perhaps matches TRBD1 (6 bases). Trimming shortened V by 2 bases and J by 2 bases, and 15 bases separated the two germline ends. The CDR3 runs to 16 residues. Germline CDR1 MNHEY, CDR2 SVGAGI. The CDR3 region is CASSYHGQQENYGYTF. The DNA of the CDR3 is TGTGCCAGCAGTTACCATGGACAGCAAGAGAACTATGGCTACACCTTC.

The chain uses TRBV27 and TRBJ1-2, with D perhaps TRBD1 (6 bases). The germline gives CDR1 MNHEY, CDR2 SMNVEV (reference sequence). The CDR3 is 13 amino acids. V was shortened by 3 bases and J by 3 bases, with 8 bases between the two germline ends. CDR3 coding DNA: TGTGCCAGCAGTTTGGACAGTTACTATGGCTACACCTTC. Translating gives CASSLDSYYGYTF.

The sample holds a few counts of this clone. CDR3 DNA: TGTGCCAGCAGTTTGATCGGCCGGTACAATAATGAAAAACTGTTTTTT. This gives the protein CASSLIGRYNNEKLFF. The V and J genes are TRBV27 and TRBJ1-4; D unresolved. This CDR3 contains 16 residues. CDR1 is MNHEY and CDR2 is SMNVEV in the germline V gene (reference sequence). The germline V and J ends were trimmed by 3 bases and 4 bases, with 15 bases remaining between them.

This clone is categorized as medium-sized. The chain uses TRBV7-9 and TRBJ2-1; TRBD1 aligns across 10 bases. The ends lost 5 bases at V and 5 bases at J; junction bases unmatched: 9. The CDR3 sequence is 16 residues long. The V gene's germline CDR1 is SEHNR and CDR2 FQNEAQ (reference sequence). CDR3 DNA: TGTGCCAGCAGCGAAAGGGGGACAGGGGCCCACAATGAGCAGTTCTTC. As protein: CASSERGTGAHNEQFF.

The chain couples TRBV2 to TRBJ2-1, with 8 bases that match TRBD1. Germline trimming cut 11 bases from V and 3 bases from J; bases unmatched to any gene: 9. The germline gives CDR1 SNHLY, CDR2 FYNNEI. The CDR3 is 14 residues long. The CDR3 DNA sequence: TGTGCCCGAACCATGGACAGGGACTACAATGAGCAGTTCTTC. Its translation is CARTMDRDYNEQFF.

The chain links TRBV5-8 to TRBJ1-5, with D uncertain. Germline V gives CDR1 SGHTS, CDR2 YDEGEE. Trimming took off 4 bases at V and 7 bases at J, with 9 bases between the two ends. The CDR3 totals 12 residues. In nucleotides, the CDR3 is TGTGCCAGCAGCCCCCTCCCCCAGCCCCAGCATTTT. Residues: CASSPLPQPQHF.

This chain uses TRBV7-9 with TRBJ2-1, with 8 bases aligning to TRBD2. Germline assignment: CDR1 SEHNR and CDR2 FQNEAQ (reference sequence). V was pared by 5 bases and J by 5 bases, with 20 bases of the junction left unmatched. The CDR3 loop spans 19 amino acids. The CDR3 here is CASSQPTGTRESLNNEQFF. The CDR3 region has the DNA TGTGCCAGCAGCCAACCGACCGGGACTAGGGAGTCCTTGAACAATGAGCAGTTCTTC.

This rearrangement joins TRBV7-3 to TRBJ2-3; 9 positions match TRBD2. CDR1 is SGHTA, CDR2 FQGTGA, per germline. The length of the CDR3 is 14 residues. Unmatched junction bases numbered 4, after V lost 5 bases and J lost 4 bases. Written as DNA, the CDR3 is TGTGCCAGCAGCCCGGGACTAGCCCCAGATACGCAGTATTTT. Protein product: CASSPGLAPDTQYF.

This clone is deemed medium-sized. This chain connects TRBV9 to TRBJ2-7; 9 bases are shared with TRBD1. This CDR3 region has 14 residues. Trimming at V came to 2 bases and at J to 5 bases, leaving 5 bases not matched to a gene. Germline CDR1 SGDLS, CDR2 YYNGEE. Written as DNA, the CDR3 is TGTGCCAGCAGCGTTGGGACAGGGAATGACGAGCAGTACTTC. Its translation is CASSVGTGNDEQYF.